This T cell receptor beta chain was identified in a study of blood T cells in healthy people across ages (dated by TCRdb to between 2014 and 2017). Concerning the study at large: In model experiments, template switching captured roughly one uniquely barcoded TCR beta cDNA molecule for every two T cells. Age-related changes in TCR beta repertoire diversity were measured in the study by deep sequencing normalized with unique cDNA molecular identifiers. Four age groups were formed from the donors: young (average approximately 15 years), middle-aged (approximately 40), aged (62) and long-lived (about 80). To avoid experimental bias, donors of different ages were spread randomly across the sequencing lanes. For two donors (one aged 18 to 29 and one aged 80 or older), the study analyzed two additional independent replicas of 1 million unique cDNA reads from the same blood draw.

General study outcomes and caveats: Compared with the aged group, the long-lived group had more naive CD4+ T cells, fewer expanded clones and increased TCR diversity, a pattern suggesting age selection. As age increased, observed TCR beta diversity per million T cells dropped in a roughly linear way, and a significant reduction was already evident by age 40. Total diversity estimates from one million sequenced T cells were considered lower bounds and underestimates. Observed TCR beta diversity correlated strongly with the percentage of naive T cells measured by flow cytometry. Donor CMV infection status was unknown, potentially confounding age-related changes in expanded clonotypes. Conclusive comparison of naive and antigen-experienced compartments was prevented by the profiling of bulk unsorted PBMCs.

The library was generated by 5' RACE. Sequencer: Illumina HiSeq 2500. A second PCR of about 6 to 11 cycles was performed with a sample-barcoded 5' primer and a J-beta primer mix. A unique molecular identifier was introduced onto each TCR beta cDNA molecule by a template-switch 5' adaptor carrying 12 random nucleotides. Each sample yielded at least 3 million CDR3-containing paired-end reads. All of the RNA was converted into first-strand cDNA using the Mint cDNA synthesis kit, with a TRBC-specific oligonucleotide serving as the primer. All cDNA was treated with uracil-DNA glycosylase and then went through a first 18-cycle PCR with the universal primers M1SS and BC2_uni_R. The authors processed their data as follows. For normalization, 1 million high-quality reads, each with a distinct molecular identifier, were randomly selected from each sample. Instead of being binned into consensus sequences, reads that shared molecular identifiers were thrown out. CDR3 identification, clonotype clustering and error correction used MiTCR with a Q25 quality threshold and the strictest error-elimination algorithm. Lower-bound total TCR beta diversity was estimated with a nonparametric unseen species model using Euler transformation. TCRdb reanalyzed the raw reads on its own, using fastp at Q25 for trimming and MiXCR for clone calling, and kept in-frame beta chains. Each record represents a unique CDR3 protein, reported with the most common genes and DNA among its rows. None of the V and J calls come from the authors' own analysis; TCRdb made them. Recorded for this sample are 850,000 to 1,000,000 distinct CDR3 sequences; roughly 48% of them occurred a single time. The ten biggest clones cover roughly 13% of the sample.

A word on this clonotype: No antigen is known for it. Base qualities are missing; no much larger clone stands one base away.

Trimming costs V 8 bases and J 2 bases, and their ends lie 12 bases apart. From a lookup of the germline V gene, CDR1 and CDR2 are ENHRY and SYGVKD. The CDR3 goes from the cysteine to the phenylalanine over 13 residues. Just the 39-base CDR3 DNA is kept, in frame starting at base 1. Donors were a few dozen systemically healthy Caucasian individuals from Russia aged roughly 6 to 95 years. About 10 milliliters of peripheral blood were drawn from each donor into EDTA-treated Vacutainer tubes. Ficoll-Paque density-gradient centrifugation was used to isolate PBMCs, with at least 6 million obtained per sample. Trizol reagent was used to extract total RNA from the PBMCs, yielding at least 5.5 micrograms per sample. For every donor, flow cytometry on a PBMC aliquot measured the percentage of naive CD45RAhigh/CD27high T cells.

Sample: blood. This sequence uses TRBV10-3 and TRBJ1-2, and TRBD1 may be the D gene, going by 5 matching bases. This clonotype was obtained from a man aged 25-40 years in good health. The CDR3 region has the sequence CAIESGENYGYTF. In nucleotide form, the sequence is TGTGCCATCGAGTCGGGGGAGAACTATGGCTACACCTTC.